This T cell receptor beta chain came from a study of T cells in Graves' hyperthyroidism and ophthalmopathy. Diagnostic assessment was based on clinical symptoms, serum thyroxine and TRAb, thyroid ultrasound and orbital computed tomography. Cells are PBMCs isolated from approximately 9.2 ml of fresh blood. Using RNA transcripts as the source, TCR beta CDR3 regions were amplified. The primer set for the first-round RT-PCR of the TCR CDR3 was HTBI. TCRdb fed the multiplex PCR reads into MiXCR, producing one record per CDR3 protein. The sample contains 550,000 to 800,000 distinct CDR3 sequences, 17% of which appear only once. Trimming pared 2 bases from V and 4 bases from J, leaving 6 bases between. Germline values: CDR1 SGHDT, CDR2 YYEEEE. CDR3 size: 13 residues.

The sample was blood. The gene calls are TRBV5-6 and TRBJ2-2, with no clear D. The sequence was obtained from a man between 45 and 60 years old with Graves' hyperthyroidism. The CDR3 sequence is CASSFGPTGELFF. The CDR3 region has the DNA TGTGCCAGCAGCTTTGGCCCCACCGGGGAGCTGTTTTTT.